The clone carrying this T cell receptor (beta chain) was counted a few times. The antigen is undetermined. Nominally healthy donors provided the samples, though records likely missed some immune exposures. CDR1 and CDR2 (germline): SGHTA, FQGNSA. The germline V and J ends were trimmed by 3 bases and 1 base, with 10 bases remaining between them. This CDR3 comprises 15 residues. These data belong to a study of cytomegalovirus exposure and HLA in healthy donors. Study observations and caveats: A later analysis associated 16,951 TCR beta sequences with HLA alleles at a 0.05 false discovery rate. In an earlier analysis, productive rearrangement rates for most beta V segments clustered near 87% or 30%.

Primers included in the PCR were 60 Vbeta and 13 Jbeta primers. Study processing details: About 88 million unique TCR beta chains, around 11 million of them shared, were counted by a later analysis. Sequencing used immunoSEQ multiplex PCR; TCRdb keeps in-frame clones, though not all of them. The V and J calls and clone size come from that table; D and trimming were worked out from the DNA. The sample has 150,000 to 200,000 clones, around 76% seen once. This clonotype was obtained from a female donor in good health and CMV-seronegative. Material: PBMCs. The chain employs TRBV7-2 and TRBJ1-5; D is perhaps TRBD1 (5 bases). The CDR3 DNA follows: TGTGCCAGCAGCTTGAACCGGGGGAGCAATCAGCCCCAGCATTTT. It specifies CASSLNRGSNQPQHF.